The 24 T cell receptor beta chains presented below share a single source sample, sequenced in a study of cytomegalovirus exposure and HLA in healthy donors. The PCR had 60 Vbeta and 13 Jbeta primers. Repertoires were generated with immunoSEQ multiplex PCR, while TCRdb's copy carries only in-frame clones and drops some. Here the sample spans around 200,000 clones, roughly 80% being singletons. The sample consisted of PBMCs. All receptors come from a man in his forties or fifties in good health and CMV-seronegative.

The J gene is TRBJ2-1, the V gene TRBV7-8; a possible D gene is TRBD1 (7 bases). CDR3 length: 16 amino acids. Germline V gene data show CDR1 as SGHVS and CDR2 as FQNEAQ. Trimming pared 5 bases from V and 5 bases from J, leaving 19 bases between. The CDR3 loop is CASSQEGASRNNEQFF. For the CDR3, the DNA is TGTGCCAGCAGCCAGGAGGGGGCTAGCCGTAACAATGAGCAGTTCTTC.

Here the CDR3 reads CASSLAGGTTGELFF. As DNA, the CDR3 is TGTGCCAGCAGCTTGGCGGGGGGGACCACCGGGGAGCTGTTTTTT. The chain links TRBV7-6 to TRBJ2-2, with TRBD2 identical over 9 bases. The CDR3 has 15 residues. Germline CDR1 reads SGHVS; CDR2 reads FNYEAQ. Trimming took 3 bases from V and 4 from J; bases not matched to a gene: 3. The complete variable domain, with remaining parts taken from reference TRBV7-6 and TRBJ2-2, reads GAGVSQSPRYKVTKRGQDVALRCDPISGHVSLYWYRQALGQGPEFLTYFNYEAQQDKSGLPNDRFSAERPEGSISTLTIQRTEQRDSAMYRCASSLAGGTTGELFFGEGSRLTVL.

The rearrangement links TRBV7-3 to TRBJ2-5, with 7 bases identical to TRBD2. From germline, CDR1 is SGHTA and CDR2 FQGTGA. CDR3 size: 15 residues. V was clipped by 2 bases and J by 4 bases; unmatched bases: 7. The CDR3 region has the DNA TGTGCCAGCAGCTTAGGACGGTTAGCGGGAGAGACCCAGTACTTC. Its translation: CASSLGRLAGETQYF.

The chain carries TRBV6-1 and TRBJ1-5; D is unclear. V lost 0 bases, J lost 0 bases, and 6 bases lay in between. CDR3 length: 15 amino acids. Germline CDR1 and CDR2: MNHNS and SASEGT. CDR3 amino acids: CASSEAPHSNQPQHF. CDR3 sequence (DNA): TGTGCCAGCAGTGAAGCCCCCCATAGCAATCAGCCCCAGCATTTT.

The chain uses TRBV7-2 and TRBJ2-5; perhaps TRBD2 as D (7 bases). Germline loops: CDR1 SGHTA, CDR2 FQGNSA. V was shortened by 5 bases and J by 5 bases, with 15 bases between the two germline ends. CDR3 length equals 14 residues. CDR3 protein: CASSTREGGETQYF. CDR3 sequence (DNA): TGTGCCAGCAGCACCAGGGAGGGGGGGGAGACCCAGTACTTC.

This clone was found once. The chain uses TRBV21-1 and TRBJ2-3; the table assigns TRBD2, which was not confirmed against the DNA. TRBV21-1 represents a pseudogene. The CDR3 totals 16 residues. The CDR3 DNA reads as TGTGCCAGCAGCTCTACTAGCGGGAGCGGCACAGATACGCAGTATTTT. Residues: CASSSTSGSGTDTQYF.

This chain connects TRBV5-1 to TRBJ1-4, with D unresolved. V lost 4 bases and J 7 bases, leaving 17 bases between the germline ends. This CDR3 has 15 residues. From germline, CDR1 is SGHRS and CDR2 YFSETQ. The CDR3 bases are TGCGCCAGCAGCGACCCTCAGGTGGGAGGTGAAAAACTGTTTTTT. It specifies CASSDPQVGGEKLFF.

J is TRBJ2-3 and V is TRBV19; 9 nucleotides align to TRBD2. The V gene end was trimmed by 8 bases and the J gene end by 0 bases; junction bases not matched to a gene: 9. CDR1 and CDR2 (germline): LNHDA, SQIVND (reference sequence). CDR3 length: 16 amino acids. The CDR3 here is CASSSGGSTSTDTQYF. The CDR3 DNA sequence: TGTGCCAGTTCGAGCGGGGGGTCTACTAGCACAGATACGCAGTATTTT.

This clone has only one observation. V is TRBV18 and J is TRBJ1-5, with 8 bases aligning to TRBD1. Germline V gene lookup returns CDR1 KGHSH and CDR2 LQKENI. The CDR3 covers 15 residues. After removal of 5 bases from V and 4 bases from J, the junction contained 7 bases not matched to a gene. CDR3 sequence (DNA): TGTGCCAGCTCAGATAGGACAGGGCCGAATCAGCCCCAGCATTTT. Translated, it gives CASSDRTGPNQPQHF.

The chain employs TRBV30 and TRBJ2-2; TRBD2 might be the D (5 bases). In germline, CDR1 is GTSNPN, CDR2 SVGIG (reference sequence). V was trimmed by 2 bases and J by 4 bases, leaving 11 bases between them. CDR3 length: 14 residues. The CDR3 here is CAWSRGRATGELFF. The DNA for the CDR3 is TGTGCCTGGAGTAGAGGGAGAGCCACCGGGGAGCTGTTTTTT.

The chain has TRBV2 and TRBJ2-7; no firm D call. V was cut by 5 bases and J by 4 bases, with 9 bases left in between. Germline CDR1 reads SNHLY; CDR2 reads FYNNEI. The CDR3 has 12 amino acids. The CDR3 bases are TGTGCCAGCAGTTTCGACGGGTACGAGCAGTACTTC. Translated: CASSFDGYEQYF.

The CDR3 loop reads CASSQGAVSNQPQHF. The CDR3 DNA reads as TGTGCCAGCAGCCAAGGGGCGGTTAGCAATCAGCCCCAGCATTTT. The chain joins TRBV6-1 to TRBJ1-5, with D tentatively TRBD1 (5 bases). The CDR3 runs 15 residues. CDR1 is MNHNS, CDR2 SASEGT, per germline. V was shortened by 6 bases and J by 0 bases, with 12 bases between the two germline ends.

The chain combines TRBV18 with TRBJ2-3; 10 positions match TRBD1. V gave up 5 bases and J gave up 0 bases; unmatched junction bases: 2. Germline V gene sequence: CDR1 KGHSH, CDR2 LQKENI. This CDR3 is built from 15 residues. This chain's CDR3 is CASSSDRGSTDTQYF. The CDR3 DNA reads as TGTGCCAGCTCATCGGACAGGGGGAGCACAGATACGCAGTATTTT.

The rearrangement joins TRBV7-3 to TRBJ2-1; 11 bases are a match to TRBD2. Germline V gene lookup returns CDR1 SGHTA and CDR2 FQGTGA. V lost 5 bases to trimming and J lost 4 bases; unmatched junction nucleotides: 4. CDR3 length: 15 residues. CDR3 in amino acids: CASSETSGAYNEQFF. The DNA for the CDR3 is TGTGCCAGCAGCGAGACTAGCGGGGCGTACAATGAGCAGTTCTTC.

The chain combines TRBV19 with TRBJ2-3, with D perhaps matching TRBD2 (6 bases). V shed 5 bases and J shed 2 bases, with 11 bases lying between them. Germline V gene lookup returns CDR1 LNHDA and CDR2 SQIVND (reference sequence). The CDR3 contains 14 residues. In nucleotides, the CDR3 is TGTGCCAGTAGTGGGGACTCGTCCACAGATACGCAGTATTTT. Translated: CASSGDSSTDTQYF.

This clone has just a few counts. This chain links TRBV7-8 with TRBJ2-3; D not certain. V lost 3 bases to trimming and J lost 1 base, with 5 bases between them. The germline gives CDR1 SGHVS, CDR2 FQNEAQ. CDR3 length equals 13 residues. The CDR3 loop reads CASSFPGTDTQYF. The CDR3, as DNA: TGTGCCAGCAGCTTCCCAGGCACAGATACGCAGTATTTT.

The count of this clone is one. The junction differs from germline at one of its ends, possibly a read error. The gene calls are TRBV7-9 and TRBJ2-2, with 8 bases matching TRBD1. Germline CDR1 SEHNR, CDR2 FQNEAQ (reference sequence). The CDR3 extends over 15 amino acids. The CDR3 DNA is TGTTCCAGCAGCCCCGGGACAGGGAACACCGGGGAGCTGTTTTTT. Its translation: CSSSPGTGNTGELFF.

The table lists this clone with a count of one. This chain joins TRBV7-8 and TRBJ1-6; D is undetermined. The CDR3 length is 17 residues. In germline, CDR1 is SGHVS, CDR2 FQNEAQ. The V and J ends lost 5 bases and 0 bases respectively, with 14 bases between them. CDR3: CASSMRVEASYNSPLHF. CDR3 in DNA: TGTGCCAGCAGCATGAGGGTGGAGGCCTCCTATAATTCACCCCTCCACTTT.

The genes are TRBV19 and TRBJ2-2; the D gene is possibly TRBD1 (5 bases). The germline V gene has CDR1 LNHDA and CDR2 SQIVND (reference sequence). The CDR3 loop spans 14 amino acids. Trimming left V 2 bases short and J 7 bases short, with 11 bases between. This chain's CDR3 is CASSINGQSGELFF. In DNA form, the CDR3 reads TGTGCCAGTAGTATAAACGGACAAAGCGGGGAGCTGTTTTTT.

This chain joins TRBV12-5 and TRBJ2-5; perhaps TRBD2 as D (6 bases). Germline V gives CDR1 LGHNT, CDR2 FRNRAP. The CDR3 is 13 residues long. V was trimmed by 7 bases and J by 1 base, leaving 10 bases between them. CDR3 residues: CASARGSQETQYF. DNA for the CDR3: TGTGCTAGTGCACGGGGGTCCCAAGAGACCCAGTACTTC.

The CDR3 loop is CASTQTGGVTYEQYF. CDR3 in DNA: TGTGCCAGTACCCAGACAGGGGGCGTTACCTACGAGCAGTACTTC. The V gene is TRBV19, the J gene TRBJ2-7; 10 nucleotides align to TRBD1. The CDR3 runs to 15 residues. Looked up from germline, CDR1 is LNHDA and CDR2 is SQIVND (reference sequence). V gave up 7 bases and J gave up 2 bases; unmatched junction bases: 8.

With respect to this clone: Sequence at one end of the junction differs from germline and may be a read error. The CDR3 is CASSQPFKPRDF. CDR3 bases: TGTGCCAGCAGCCAACCCTTCAAACCCCGGGACTTC. The chain uses TRBV7-9 and TRBJ2-7, with D unclear. This CDR3 spans 12 amino acids. The V gene's germline CDR1 is SEHNR and CDR2 FQNEAQ (reference sequence).

The chain has TRBV30 and TRBJ1-6; no clear D gene. The germline CDR1 and CDR2 sequences are GTSNPN and SVGIG (reference sequence). CDR3 length: 16 amino acids. V lost 0 bases, J lost 6 bases, and 15 bases lay in between. The CDR3, as DNA: TGTGCCTGGAGTGTATTCGGGGAGGGATTTAATTCACCCCTCCACTTT. This translates into CAWSVFGEGFNSPLHF.

The V and J genes are TRBV15 and TRBJ1-5; perhaps TRBD1 as D (5 bases). Between the trimmed V and J ends, which lost 0 bases and 5 bases, there was a span of 11 bases. The CDR3 has 15 residues. In germline, CDR1 is LNHNV, CDR2 YYDKDF (reference sequence). The CDR3 DNA follows: TGTGCCACCAGCAGAGATTCCAGGGTTTATCAGCCCCAGCATTTT. It translates to CATSRDSRVYQPQHF.